The rows below give T cell receptor beta chains drawn from one sample of a study of cytotoxic CD8 clonotypes in ibrutinib-treated CLL. The table came from immunoSEQ multiplex PCR; TCRdb's copy has only in-frame clones and leaves some out. Of some 300,000 clones listed, about 77% were seen once; the top ten hold 6.7%. Source: PBMCs, taken before ibrutinib treatment. These receptors all come from a human donor with chronic lymphocytic leukemia. Each CDR3 is given with its conserved first and last residue. Fields, in order: V gene, D gene, J gene, clone size, CDR3 DNA, CDR3 protein. The D gene is left open where the match is weak. The listing skips clone size in some rows; elsewhere it reads once, few, many or a size class.

>TRBV10-3|TRBD2|TRBJ2-7|.
TGTGCCATCAGTGAGCCCGGACTAGCGGAGGCCTACGAGCAGTACTTC
CAISEPGLAEAYEQYF
>TRBV19|TRBD2|TRBJ2-7|.
TGTGCCAGTAGTAGTCTAGCGGGTGCCTACGAGCAGTACTTC
CASSSLAGAYEQYF
>TRBV19|.|TRBJ1-1|few
TGTGCCACCCCGCCGGGTTCGGGTCCTGAAGCTTTCTTT
CATPPGSGPEAFF
>TRBV27|.|TRBJ2-7|.
TGTGCCAGCAGTTTTACGGGATCCTACGAGCAGTACTTC
CASSFTGSYEQYF
>TRBV30|.|TRBJ1-5|.
TGTGCCTGGAGTGGCTACACCCTCGATCAGCCCCAGCATTTT
CAWSGYTLDQPQHF
>TRBV6-6|.|TRBJ1-1|.
TGTGCCAGCAGTCTAGACCGAGGAAACACTGAAGCTTTCTTT
CASSLDRGNTEAFF
>TRBV5-5|TRBD2|TRBJ2-7|.
TGTGCCAGCAGCCGGATAGCGGGTTGGGCTTCCTACGAGCAGTACTTC
CASSRIAGWASYEQYF
>TRBV2|.|TRBJ1-5|.
TGTGCCAGCAACAGACGGGGACAACGAAACAATCAGCCCCAGCATTTT
CASNRRGQRNNQPQHF
>TRBV4-1|.|TRBJ2-7|.
TGCGCCAGCAGCCAAGTGGGGGGCGGATCGTACGAGCAGTACTTC
CASSQVGGGSYEQYF
>TRBV5-1|.|TRBJ2-3|.
TGCGCCAGCAGCCCTTGGATGACATCGGGACCAGATACGCAGTATTTT
CASSPWMTSGPDTQYF
>TRBV5-1|TRBD2|TRBJ2-5|.
TGCGCCAGCAGCTTGGGTGCTAGCGGGGGGGAAGAGACCCAGTACTTC
CASSLGASGGEETQYF
>TRBV6-5|.|TRBJ2-1|.
TGTGCCAGCAGCCAGGACCGAATCTCCTACAATGAGCAGTTCTTC
CASSQDRISYNEQFF
>TRBV27|.|TRBJ2-1|.
TGTGCCAGCACCCCCACCCCGAGGAGTTACAATGAGCAGTTCTTC
CASTPTPRSYNEQFF
>TRBV2|.|TRBJ1-2|.
TGTGCCAGCAGTGAGCGGTCCGGAGCCTATGGCTACACCTTC
CASSERSGAYGYTF
>TRBV19|TRBD1|TRBJ1-5|few
TGTGCCAGTAGTATACGGGACAGTGGATGGAATCAGCCCCAGCATTTT
CASSIRDSGWNQPQHF
>TRBV28|.|TRBJ1-2|.
TGTGCCAGGATGTGCAGACTAAACTATGGCTACACCTTC
CARMCRLNYGYTF
>TRBV30|TRBD2|TRBJ2-2|.
TGTGCCTGGAGTAACTCGGGAGGGACCGGGGAGCTGTTTTTT
CAWSNSGGTGELFF
>TRBV29-1|.|TRBJ1-2|.
TGCAGCGTGAAAACAACAGGGCATGGCTACACCTTC
CSVKTTGHGYTF
>TRBV28|TRBD1|TRBJ1-5|.
TGTGCCAGTCGGAGCGTCGGGACAGAACTCTATAGCAATCAGCCCCAGCATTTT
CASRSVGTELYSNQPQHF
>TRBV1|.|TRBJ2-5|.
TGCACCAGCAGCCAAGAGGGGGAACAGGGGTTTGGAGAGACCCAGTACTTC
CTSSQEGEQGFGETQYF
>TRBV7-9|TRBD2|TRBJ2-4|.
TGTGCCAGCAGCGGCGCTAGCGGGAGGGTTGTTGGAGGAAACATTCAGTACTTC
CASSGASGRVVGGNIQYF
>TRBV7-8|TRBD1|TRBJ2-7|.
TGTGCCAGCAGCTTAGTCGGTGGTGCCGGGACAGGAGAGCAGTACTTC
CASSLVGGAGTGEQYF
>TRBV5-1|.|TRBJ2-3|once
TGCGCCAGCTCGGGGGGCTCGGGCACAGATACGCAGTATTTT
CASSGGSGTDTQYF
>TRBV7-2|.|TRBJ1-2|.
TGTGCCAGCAGCTTACGGTTGACAAATCACACCTTC
CASSLRLTNHTF
>TRBV2|TRBD2|TRBJ2-2|.
TGTGCCAGCAGCTTCAGCGGGACCAACACCGGGGAGCTGTTTTTT
CASSFSGTNTGELFF
>TRBV5-1|.|TRBJ1-2|.
TGCGCCAGCAGCATACAGGGCTGGGATGGCTACACCTTC
CASSIQGWDGYTF
>TRBV5-1|TRBD1|TRBJ2-7|once
TGCGCCAGTAGCTTTTTGACCCCATTGTTGAACAGGGGGTTCTACGAGCAGTACTTC
CASSFLTPLLNRGFYEQYF
>TRBV2|TRBD1|TRBJ2-4|.
TGTGCCAGCAGTGAAGTTACAGGGGGCACGGCCAAAAACATTCAGTACTTC
CASSEVTGGTAKNIQYF
>TRBV6-5|.|TRBJ2-7|few
TGTGCCAGCAGTAAAGACTACGAGCAGTACTTC
CASSKDYEQYF
>TRBV7-9|.|TRBJ2-3|.
TGTGCCAGCAGCTTACCAGGGTGGGGCACAGATACGCAGTATTTT
CASSLPGWGTDTQYF
>TRBV13|TRBD2|TRBJ2-1|.
TGTGCCAGCAGCTTAGAGTCGCTAGCGGGGTACAATGAGCAGTTCTTC
CASSLESLAGYNEQFF
>TRBV7-6|.|TRBJ2-7|few
TGTGCCAGCAGCTTACCGGGGGCTTTGAGAGAGCAGTACTTC
CASSLPGALREQYF
>TRBV27|.|TRBJ1-2|.
TGTGCCAGCAGTCCCTCTCCGGGACAAACCTATGGCTACACCTTC
CASSPSPGQTYGYTF
>TRBV5-1|.|TRBJ2-1|.
TGCGCCAGCAGCTTGCGGGTCGGGTTTGAGCAGTTCTTC
CASSLRVGFEQFF
>TRBV30|TRBD1|TRBJ2-7|.
TGTGCCTGGGGATTTACAGGGGGATACGAGCAGTACTTC
CAWGFTGGYEQYF
>TRBV9|.|TRBJ1-5|.
TGTGCCAGCAGCCCAGGACAAGGCAAAAATCAGCCCCAGCATTTT
CASSPGQGKNQPQHF
>TRBV7-6|.|TRBJ2-3|.
TGTGCCAGCAGCCAGGTGGCTAAAGATACGCAGTATTTT
CASSQVAKDTQYF
>TRBV5-4|.|TRBJ1-2|.
TGTGCCAGCAGCCCACGTGGGGGTAACTATGGCTACACCTTC
CASSPRGGNYGYTF
>TRBV2|TRBD1|TRBJ2-1|.
TGTGCCAGCACAGACAGGGACTACAATGAGCAGTTCTTC
CASTDRDYNEQFF
>TRBV7-6|TRBD1|TRBJ1-5|few
TGTGCCAGCAGCCCAGGACAGGGCTCGGATCAGCCCCAGCATTTT
CASSPGQGSDQPQHF
>TRBV7-8|TRBD1|TRBJ1-3|.
TGTGCCAGCAGCAACCGGGACAGGGGTGGAAACACCATATATTTT
CASSNRDRGGNTIYF
>TRBV2|TRBD2|TRBJ2-7|.
TGTGCCAGCAGGACAACTAGCGGCTCCTACGAGCAGTACTTC
CASRTTSGSYEQYF
>TRBV27|.|TRBJ2-1|.
TGTGCCAGCAGTTTGGGCCCAGGGTTTCGTGAGCAGTTCTTC
CASSLGPGFREQFF
>TRBV30|TRBD2|TRBJ2-5|.
TGTGCCTGGAGTGTTACGGGAGGAGAGACCCAGTACTTC
CAWSVTGGETQYF